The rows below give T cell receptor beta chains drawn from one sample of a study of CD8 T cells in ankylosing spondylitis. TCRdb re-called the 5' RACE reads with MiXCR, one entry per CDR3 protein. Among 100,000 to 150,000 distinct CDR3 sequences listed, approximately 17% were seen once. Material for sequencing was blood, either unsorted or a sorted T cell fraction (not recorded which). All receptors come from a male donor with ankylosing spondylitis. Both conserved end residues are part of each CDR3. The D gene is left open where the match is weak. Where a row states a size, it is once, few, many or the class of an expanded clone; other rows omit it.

CDR3 protein: CASSYGLAGAYNEQFF; CDR3 DNA: TGTGCCAGCAGCTACGGACTAGCGGGGGCCTACAATGAGCAGTTCTTC; D gene: TRBD2; V gene: TRBV7-9; clone size: .; J gene: TRBJ2-1
CDR3 protein: CAVSGTSTDTQYF; CDR3 DNA: TGTGCCGTCTCCGGGACCAGCACAGATACGCAGTATTTT; D gene: .; V gene: TRBV12-3/TRBV12-4; clone size: few; J gene: TRBJ2-3
CDR3 protein: CASSSDDRGYDNEQFF; CDR3 DNA: TGTGCCAGCAGTTCCGACGACAGGGGGTACGACAATGAGCAGTTCTTC; D gene: TRBD1; V gene: TRBV7-2; clone size: few; J gene: TRBJ2-1
CDR3 protein: CSAGTGNNEQFF; CDR3 DNA: TGCAGCGCGGGGACAGGGAACAATGAGCAGTTCTTC; D gene: TRBD1; V gene: TRBV29-1; clone size: many; J gene: TRBJ2-1
CDR3 protein: CASRRGPNEQYF; CDR3 DNA: TGTGCCAGCAGACGTGGGCCAAACGAGCAGTACTTC; D gene: .; V gene: TRBV27; clone size: .; J gene: TRBJ2-7
CDR3 protein: CASSLWTGPNTEAFF; CDR3 DNA: TGTGCCAGCAGCCTATGGACGGGCCCGAACACTGAAGCTTTCTTT; D gene: .; V gene: TRBV7-3; clone size: .; J gene: TRBJ1-1
CDR3 protein: CASSQDGGRSSSYNEQFF; CDR3 DNA: TGCGCCAGCAGCCAAGATGGTGGTAGGTCGAGCTCCTACAATGAGCAGTTCTTC; D gene: .; V gene: TRBV4-3; clone size: once; J gene: TRBJ2-1
CDR3 protein: CASSLRVGSAGGETQYF; CDR3 DNA: TGTGCCAGCAGCTTAAGGGTCGGGAGCGCGGGAGGAGAGACCCAGTACTTC; D gene: TRBD2; V gene: TRBV7-8; clone size: few; J gene: TRBJ2-5
CDR3 protein: CASSEDRWNTGELFF; CDR3 DNA: TGTGCCAGCAGCGAAGACCGCTGGAACACCGGGGAGCTGTTTTTT; D gene: .; V gene: TRBV7-9; clone size: .; J gene: TRBJ2-2
CDR3 protein: CASRMGREKLFF; CDR3 DNA: TGTGCCAGCAGAATGGGGAGAGAAAAACTGTTTTTT; D gene: .; V gene: TRBV12-3/TRBV12-4; clone size: few; J gene: TRBJ1-4
CDR3 protein: CASSLSWQNTEAFF; CDR3 DNA: TGTGCCAGCAGTTTATCATGGCAGAACACTGAAGCTTTCTTT; D gene: .; V gene: TRBV27; clone size: .; J gene: TRBJ1-1
CDR3 protein: CASSLGGAGVTYEQYF; CDR3 DNA: TGTGCCAGCAGTTTAGGGGGGGCAGGCGTCACCTACGAGCAGTACTTC; D gene: .; V gene: TRBV27; clone size: .; J gene: TRBJ2-7
CDR3 protein: CSARDRRHEQFF; CDR3 DNA: TGCAGTGCTAGAGATAGACGGCATGAGCAGTTCTTC; D gene: .; V gene: TRBV20-1; clone size: .; J gene: TRBJ2-1
CDR3 protein: CASSETGYGYTF; CDR3 DNA: TGTGCCAGCAGTGAGACAGGCTATGGCTACACCTTC; D gene: .; V gene: TRBV27; clone size: few; J gene: TRBJ1-2
CDR3 protein: CASSTGTGFEAFF; CDR3 DNA: TGTGCCAGCAGTACTGGGACAGGCTTCGAAGCTTTCTTT; D gene: TRBD1; V gene: TRBV12-3/TRBV12-4; clone size: few; J gene: TRBJ1-1
CDR3 protein: CASSAGPRGYEQYF; CDR3 DNA: TGTGCCAGCAGTGCCGGACCCCGTGGGTACGAGCAGTACTTC; D gene: .; V gene: TRBV12-3/TRBV12-4; clone size: many; J gene: TRBJ2-7
CDR3 protein: CASSGRGGGQPQHF; CDR3 DNA: TGTGCCAGCAGTGGGCGGGGGGGCGGTCAGCCCCAGCATTTT; D gene: .; V gene: TRBV2; clone size: few; J gene: TRBJ1-5
CDR3 protein: CASSLGKSQPQHF; CDR3 DNA: TGTGCCAGCAGCTTAGGAAAAAGTCAGCCCCAGCATTTT; D gene: .; V gene: TRBV7-8; clone size: many; J gene: TRBJ1-5
CDR3 protein: CSVDTGPTEAFF; CDR3 DNA: TGCAGCGTTGATACGGGGCCCACTGAAGCTTTCTTT; D gene: .; V gene: TRBV29-1; clone size: .; J gene: TRBJ1-1
CDR3 protein: CASSALTGGYYEQYF; CDR3 DNA: TGTGCCAGCAGTGCCTTGACAGGGGGCTACTACGAGCAGTACTTC; D gene: TRBD1; V gene: TRBV25-1; clone size: few; J gene: TRBJ2-7
CDR3 protein: CASSETGHEQYF; CDR3 DNA: TGTGCCAGCAGTGAGACAGGCCACGAGCAGTACTTC; D gene: .; V gene: TRBV12-3/TRBV12-4; clone size: few; J gene: TRBJ2-7
CDR3 protein: CASSLDQLSNQPQHF; CDR3 DNA: TGTGCTAGCAGCTTAGATCAGTTAAGCAATCAGCCCCAGCATTTT; D gene: .; V gene: TRBV7-7; clone size: .; J gene: TRBJ1-5
CDR3 protein: CSARSAQGPLSTDTQYF; CDR3 DNA: TGCAGTGCCAGATCAGCACAAGGGCCCCTTAGCACAGATACGCAGTATTTT; D gene: .; V gene: TRBV20-1; clone size: few; J gene: TRBJ2-3
CDR3 protein: CSAVVANDGELFF; CDR3 DNA: TGCAGTGCTGTAGTCGCCAACGACGGGGAGCTGTTTTTT; D gene: .; V gene: TRBV20-1; clone size: .; J gene: TRBJ2-2
CDR3 protein: CSAEGQFF; CDR3 DNA: TGCAGTGCGGAGGGGCAGTTCTTC; D gene: .; V gene: TRBV20-1; clone size: .; J gene: TRBJ2-1
CDR3 protein: CSVEGTHHGLARSSYNEQFF; CDR3 DNA: TGCAGCGTTGAAGGAACTCACCACGGACTAGCGAGGAGCTCCTACAATGAGCAGTTCTTC; D gene: TRBD2; V gene: TRBV29-1; clone size: few; J gene: TRBJ2-1
CDR3 protein: CASSLLGPGELFF; CDR3 DNA: TGCGCCAGCAGCTTACTAGGGCCCGGGGAGCTGTTTTTT; D gene: .; V gene: TRBV5-1; clone size: few; J gene: TRBJ2-2
CDR3 protein: CASSYGVTDTQYF; CDR3 DNA: TGTGCCAGCAGTTACGGAGTGACAGATACGCAGTATTTT; D gene: .; V gene: TRBV6-6; clone size: .; J gene: TRBJ2-3
CDR3 protein: CASSLPPDRGQFF; CDR3 DNA: TGTGCCAGCAGCCTACCCCCGGACAGGGGGCAGTTCTTC; D gene: TRBD1; V gene: TRBV28; clone size: .; J gene: TRBJ2-1
CDR3 protein: CASSPGGATNEKLFF; CDR3 DNA: TGTGCTAGCAGCCCCGGGGGCGCAACTAATGAAAAACTGTTTTTT; D gene: .; V gene: TRBV7-7; clone size: once; J gene: TRBJ1-4
CDR3 protein: CASSLRGSQQETQYF; CDR3 DNA: TGTGCCAGCAGTTTAAGGGGGTCCCAGCAAGAGACCCAGTACTTC; D gene: .; V gene: TRBV27; clone size: .; J gene: TRBJ2-5
CDR3 protein: CASSPPTVSTDTQYF; CDR3 DNA: TGTGCCAGCAGCCCACCGACAGTTAGCACAGATACGCAGTATTTT; D gene: .; V gene: TRBV7-9; clone size: .; J gene: TRBJ2-3
CDR3 protein: CASSFSGRAGNEQFF; CDR3 DNA: TGTGCCAGCAGTTTTAGCGGGAGGGCGGGTAATGAGCAGTTCTTC; D gene: TRBD2; V gene: TRBV7-8; clone size: .; J gene: TRBJ2-1
CDR3 protein: CASSGGGASTDTQYF; CDR3 DNA: TGTGCCAGCAGTGGAGGGGGGGCTAGCACAGATACGCAGTATTTT; D gene: .; V gene: TRBV9; clone size: few; J gene: TRBJ2-3
CDR3 protein: CASSTDVNTEAFF; CDR3 DNA: TGCGCCAGCAGCACGGACGTGAACACTGAAGCTTTCTTT; D gene: .; V gene: TRBV5-1; clone size: .; J gene: TRBJ1-1
CDR3 protein: CASSNRQGFFHNEQFF; CDR3 DNA: TGTGCCAGCAGCAACCGACAGGGTTTTTTCCATAATGAGCAGTTCTTC; D gene: .; V gene: TRBV21-1; clone size: few; J gene: TRBJ2-1
CDR3 protein: CASSLLSSNEQFF; CDR3 DNA: TGTGCTAGCAGCCTACTTAGTAGCAATGAGCAGTTCTTC; D gene: .; V gene: TRBV7-7; clone size: .; J gene: TRBJ2-1
CDR3 protein: CSDRGLTNEKLFF; CDR3 DNA: TGTTCCGACAGGGGGCTTACTAATGAAAAACTGTTTTTT; D gene: TRBD1; V gene: TRBV7-4; clone size: .; J gene: TRBJ1-4
CDR3 protein: CASSYPGTYEQYF; CDR3 DNA: TGTGCCAGCAGCTACCCAGGAACCTACGAGCAGTACTTC; D gene: .; V gene: TRBV7-2; clone size: few; J gene: TRBJ2-7
CDR3 protein: CASSLDQIYTGELFF; CDR3 DNA: TGCGCCAGCAGCTTGGACCAGATTTACACCGGGGAGCTGTTTTTT; D gene: .; V gene: TRBV5-1; clone size: few; J gene: TRBJ2-2
CDR3 protein: CASSSPGTGEETQYF; CDR3 DNA: TGTGCCAGCAGCTCCCCCGGGACAGGGGAAGAGACCCAGTACTTC; D gene: TRBD1; V gene: TRBV27; clone size: .; J gene: TRBJ2-5
CDR3 protein: CASSQDGLAGPYNEQFF; CDR3 DNA: TGTGCCAGCAGCCAAGATGGGCTAGCGGGACCCTACAATGAGCAGTTCTTC; D gene: TRBD2; V gene: TRBV4-2; clone size: few; J gene: TRBJ2-1
CDR3 protein: CSVDSGGEQFF; CDR3 DNA: TGCAGCGTTGATTCCGGCGGTGAGCAGTTCTTC; D gene: .; V gene: TRBV29-1; clone size: .; J gene: TRBJ2-1
CDR3 protein: CASSHASGSYDEQFF; CDR3 DNA: TGCGCCAGCAGCCACGCTAGCGGGAGTTATGATGAGCAGTTCTTC; D gene: TRBD2; V gene: TRBV4-1; clone size: .; J gene: TRBJ2-1
CDR3 protein: CASTLSPGREISYNEQFF; CDR3 DNA: TGTGCCAGCACCCTCAGCCCCGGTCGGGAAATCTCCTACAATGAGCAGTTCTTC; D gene: .; V gene: TRBV9; clone size: few; J gene: TRBJ2-1
CDR3 protein: CSARDEGVSYEQYF; CDR3 DNA: TGCAGTGCTAGAGATGAAGGCGTCAGTTACGAGCAGTACTTC; D gene: .; V gene: TRBV20-1; clone size: few; J gene: TRBJ2-7
CDR3 protein: CASSREGQSSSTDTQYF; CDR3 DNA: TGTGCCAGCAGCCGAGAGGGACAGAGTTCTAGCACAGATACGCAGTATTTT; D gene: TRBD1; V gene: TRBV5-6; clone size: few; J gene: TRBJ2-3
CDR3 protein: CASSLGQFTDTQYF; CDR3 DNA: TGTGCCAGCAGCTTGGGACAGTTCACAGATACGCAGTATTTT; D gene: TRBD1; V gene: TRBV7-6; clone size: few; J gene: TRBJ2-3
CDR3 protein: CASSDCGAGIPYEQYF; CDR3 DNA: TGTGCCAGCAGTGACTGCGGGGCAGGGATCCCCTACGAGCAGTACTTC; D gene: .; V gene: TRBV6-4; clone size: .; J gene: TRBJ2-7
CDR3 protein: CASSQVGTPGNTIYF; CDR3 DNA: TGCGCCAGCAGCCAAGTCGGGACCCCCGGAAACACCATATATTTT; D gene: .; V gene: TRBV4-1; clone size: .; J gene: TRBJ1-3
CDR3 protein: CASSYSGTGAIEQYF; CDR3 DNA: TGTGCCAGCAGTTACAGTGGGACAGGGGCCATAGAGCAGTACTTC; D gene: TRBD1; V gene: TRBV6-5; clone size: .; J gene: TRBJ2-7
CDR3 protein: CASSPLVVTGELFF; CDR3 DNA: TGCGCCAGCAGCCCGCTGGTAGTTACCGGGGAGCTGTTTTTT; D gene: .; V gene: TRBV4-3; clone size: few; J gene: TRBJ2-2
CDR3 protein: CASSFGTLFNEQFF; CDR3 DNA: TGTGCCAGCAGTTTCGGGACCCTTTTCAATGAGCAGTTCTTC; D gene: .; V gene: TRBV12-3/TRBV12-4; clone size: .; J gene: TRBJ2-1
CDR3 protein: CASNFQETQYF; CDR3 DNA: TGTGCCAGTAACTTCCAGGAGACCCAGTACTTC; D gene: .; V gene: TRBV6-5; clone size: many; J gene: TRBJ2-5
CDR3 protein: CASSLPSGRDTGELFF; CDR3 DNA: TGTGCCAGCAGTTTACCCAGCGGGAGGGACACCGGGGAGCTGTTTTTT; D gene: TRBD2; V gene: TRBV27; clone size: few; J gene: TRBJ2-2
CDR3 protein: CASSMGQGARPQHF; CDR3 DNA: TGTGCCAGCAGTATGGGACAGGGGGCTAGGCCCCAGCATTTT; D gene: TRBD1; V gene: TRBV27; clone size: .; J gene: TRBJ1-5
CDR3 protein: CASSYSPRSNQPQHF; CDR3 DNA: TGTGCCAGCAGTTACTCCCCCAGAAGCAATCAGCCCCAGCATTTT; D gene: .; V gene: TRBV6-5; clone size: .; J gene: TRBJ1-5